This T cell receptor beta chain was sequenced during a study of regulatory T cells in long-lasting Graves disease. Time point: persistent/refractory GD, antithyroid drugs over 5 years with positive TRAb. Scientists built the TCR library using RNA that was extracted from PBMCs. The EDTA tubes were filled with roughly 10 milliliters of drawn peripheral blood. V lost 0 bases to trimming and J lost 1 base; unmatched junction nucleotides: 3. The CDR3 spans 17 residues. Germline-derived CDR1 and CDR2 are SGHTA and FQGTGA. This clonotype was observed many times. Assembly of TCR beta libraries relied on iRepertoire HTBI primers together with Arm-PCR of CDR3 regions. TCRdb recomputed calls from the multiplex PCR reads with MiXCR, one row per CDR3 protein. The profile covers roughly 450,000 distinct CDR3 sequences, with about 20% appearing a single time and approximately 7.8% taken by the ten largest.

Sequences were derived from peripheral blood mononuclear cells (PBMCs), sampled when the disease was refractory, from a patient treated with antithyroid drugs. This TCR came from a female donor with Graves disease. The V call is TRBV7-3, the J call TRBJ2-2; TRBD1 aligns across 9 bases. The CDR3 region is CASSLTWTGVNTGELFF. CDR3 bases: TGTGCCAGCAGCTTAACTTGGACAGGGGTGAACACCGGGGAGCTGTTTTTT.